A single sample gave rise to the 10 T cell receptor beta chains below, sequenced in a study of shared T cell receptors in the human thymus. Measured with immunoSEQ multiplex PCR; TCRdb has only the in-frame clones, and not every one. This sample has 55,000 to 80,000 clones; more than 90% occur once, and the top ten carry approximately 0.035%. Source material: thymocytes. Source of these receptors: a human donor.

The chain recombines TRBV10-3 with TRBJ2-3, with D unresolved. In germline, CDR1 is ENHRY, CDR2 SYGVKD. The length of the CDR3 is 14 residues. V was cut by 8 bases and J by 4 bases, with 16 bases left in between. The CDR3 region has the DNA TGTGCCATCGGCGAGACATTCCAATCAGATACGCAGTATTTT. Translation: CAIGETFQSDTQYF.

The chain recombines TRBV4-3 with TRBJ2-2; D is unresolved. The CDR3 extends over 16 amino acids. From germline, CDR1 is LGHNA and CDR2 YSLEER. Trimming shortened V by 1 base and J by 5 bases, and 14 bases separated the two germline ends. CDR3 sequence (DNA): TGCGCCAGCAGCCAAGCGGACCGACATTCTACCGGGGAGCTGTTTTTT. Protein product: CASSQADRHSTGELFF.

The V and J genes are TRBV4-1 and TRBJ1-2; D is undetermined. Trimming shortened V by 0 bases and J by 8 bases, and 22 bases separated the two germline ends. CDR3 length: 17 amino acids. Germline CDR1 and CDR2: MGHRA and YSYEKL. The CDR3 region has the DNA TGCGCCAGCAGCCAAGAGCCTTTGCCTGGGGTACATTTAGGCTACACCTTC. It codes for CASSQEPLPGVHLGYTF.

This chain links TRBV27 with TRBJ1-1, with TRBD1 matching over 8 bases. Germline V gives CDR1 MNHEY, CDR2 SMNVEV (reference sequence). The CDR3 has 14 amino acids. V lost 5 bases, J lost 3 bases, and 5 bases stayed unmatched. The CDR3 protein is CASSTYRGDTEAFF. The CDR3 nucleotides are TGTGCCAGCAGTACCTACAGGGGGGACACTGAAGCTTTCTTT.

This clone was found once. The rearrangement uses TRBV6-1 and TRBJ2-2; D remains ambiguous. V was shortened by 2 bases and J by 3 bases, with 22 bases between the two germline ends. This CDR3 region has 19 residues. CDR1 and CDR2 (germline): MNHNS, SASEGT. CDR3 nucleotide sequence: TGTGCCAGCAGTGAATTGGTCAGCACCCAAACCCCCTACACCGGGGAGCTGTTTTTT. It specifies CASSELVSTQTPYTGELFF.

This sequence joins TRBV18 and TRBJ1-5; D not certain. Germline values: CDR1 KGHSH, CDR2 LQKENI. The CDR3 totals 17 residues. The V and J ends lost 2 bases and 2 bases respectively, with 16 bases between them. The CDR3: CASSPIPGERGNQPQHF. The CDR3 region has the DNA TGTGCCAGCTCACCAATACCCGGGGAGCGCGGCAATCAGCCCCAGCATTTT.

CDR3 coding DNA: TGCGCCAGCAGCCAAGATTATGGGACGGCAACGGGGGGTCAGTACTTC. Amino acids: CASSQDYGTATGGQYF. The chain employs TRBV4-3 and TRBJ2-4; TRBD2 agrees at 7 bases. CDR1 and CDR2 from the germline V gene are LGHNA and YSLEER. The V and J ends lost 0 bases and 12 bases, in that order; junction bases with no gene match: 14. The length of the CDR3 is 16 residues.

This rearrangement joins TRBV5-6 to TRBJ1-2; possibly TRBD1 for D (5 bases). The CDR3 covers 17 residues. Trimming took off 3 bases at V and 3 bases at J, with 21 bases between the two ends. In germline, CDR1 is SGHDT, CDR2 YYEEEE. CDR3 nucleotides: TGTGCCAGCAGCTACGTGACAGCCTCAAGGTCGGACTATGGCTACACCTTC. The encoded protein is CASSYVTASRSDYGYTF.

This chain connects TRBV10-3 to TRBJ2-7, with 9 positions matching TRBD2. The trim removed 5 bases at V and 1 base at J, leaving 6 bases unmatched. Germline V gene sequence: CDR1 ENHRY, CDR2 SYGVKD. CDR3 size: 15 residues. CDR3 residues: CAISFSGGPSYEQYF. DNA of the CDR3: TGTGCCATCAGTTTTAGCGGGGGACCGTCCTACGAGCAGTACTTC.

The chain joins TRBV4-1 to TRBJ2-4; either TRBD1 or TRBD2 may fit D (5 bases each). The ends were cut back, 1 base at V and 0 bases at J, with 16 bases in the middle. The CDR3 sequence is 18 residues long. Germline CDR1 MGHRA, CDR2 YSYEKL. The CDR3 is CASSQVFQGRLAKNIQYF. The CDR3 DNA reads TGCGCCAGCAGCCAAGTTTTCCAGGGACGATTAGCCAAAAACATTCAGTACTTC.